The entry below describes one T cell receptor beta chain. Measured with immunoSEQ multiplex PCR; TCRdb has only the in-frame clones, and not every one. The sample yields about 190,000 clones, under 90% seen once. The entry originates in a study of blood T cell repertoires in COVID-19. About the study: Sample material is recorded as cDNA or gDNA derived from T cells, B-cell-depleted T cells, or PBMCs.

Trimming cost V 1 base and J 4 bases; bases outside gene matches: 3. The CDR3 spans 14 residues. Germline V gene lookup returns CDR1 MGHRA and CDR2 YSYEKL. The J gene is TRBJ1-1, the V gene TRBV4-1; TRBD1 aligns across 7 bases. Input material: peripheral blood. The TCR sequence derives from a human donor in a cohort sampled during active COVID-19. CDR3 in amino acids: CASSQGAGGTEAFF. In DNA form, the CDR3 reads TGCGCCAGCAGCCAAGGAGCAGGGGGCACTGAAGCTTTCTTT.